The 26 T cell receptor beta chains presented below share a single source sample, sequenced in a study of shared clonotypes between healthy human individuals. Sequencing was performed with immunoSEQ multiplex PCR; in TCRdb, only in-frame clones are kept and a portion is missing. The sample includes over a million clones, under 80% of them seen just once. The sample comprised memory CD4+ T cells sorted from blood. Documented subset: CD45RA-negative fraction. These receptors all come from a man aged 18 to 30 in good health.

The genes are TRBV18 and TRBJ2-7, with 7 bases fitting TRBD1. Germline V lookup: CDR1 KGHSH, CDR2 LQKENI. V was pared by 4 bases and J by 0 bases, with 3 bases of the junction left unmatched. The length of the CDR3 is 14 residues. The DNA for the CDR3 is TGTGCCAGCTCACGGGACAGCTTCTCCTACGAGCAGTACTTC. It specifies CASSRDSFSYEQYF.

This chain links TRBV7-6 with TRBJ2-2; 7 bases align to TRBD1. This CDR3 comprises 15 residues. In germline, CDR1 is SGHVS, CDR2 FNYEAQ. V dropped 5 bases and J dropped 2; count of bases not matched to a gene: 5. The CDR3 nucleotides read TGTGCCAGCAGCACTCGGACAGGTAACACCGGGGAGCTGTTTTTT. This sequence encodes CASSTRTGNTGELFF. Variable domain in full (rest from reference TRBV7-6 and TRBJ2-2): GAGVSQSPRYKVTKRGQDVALRCDPISGHVSLYWYRQALGQGPEFLTYFNYEAQQDKSGLPNDRFSAERPEGSISTLTIQRTEQRDSAMYRCASSTRTGNTGELFFGEGSRLTVL.

This clone appeared a single time. Within the sample, other DNA sequences also encode this same CDR3. The chain carries TRBV6-6 and TRBJ1-5; no reliable D call. This CDR3 has 13 residues. V lost 2 bases to trimming and J lost 2 bases, with 4 bases between them. From germline, CDR1 is MNHNY and CDR2 SVGAGI (reference sequence). The CDR3 region is CASSYRGNQPQHF. The CDR3 nucleotides are TGTGCCAGCAGTTACAGGGGCAATCAGCCCCAGCATTTT.

This sequence joins TRBV5-6 and TRBJ2-2; D assignment may be TRBD1 or TRBD2 (6 bases each). The germline CDR1 and CDR2 sequences are SGHDT and YYEEEE. V lost 2 bases and J 1 base, leaving 12 bases between the germline ends. CDR3 length: 16 amino acids. The CDR3 sequence: CASSLGGRKNTGELFF. DNA for the CDR3: TGTGCCAGCAGCTTAGGGGGGAGAAAGAACACCGGGGAGCTGTTTTTT.

The chain combines TRBV5-1 with TRBJ1-1, with 7 positions matching TRBD1. The CDR3 sequence is 14 residues long. J was trimmed by 2 bases and V by 4 bases; bases with no gene match: 5. Germline loops: CDR1 SGHRS, CDR2 YFSETQ. In DNA form, the CDR3 reads TGCGCCAGCAGCACGGGACAGTCCAACACTGAAGCTTTCTTT. It translates to CASSTGQSNTEAFF.

The chain links TRBV7-2 to TRBJ2-1, with D maybe TRBD2 (6 bases). This CDR3 comprises 14 residues. Trimming removed 5 bases at V and 9 bases at J, with 17 bases between. CDR1 is SGHTA and CDR2 is FQGNSA in the germline V gene. The CDR3 DNA follows: TGTGCCAGCAGCGGGGACTCGCCCTGGAGTGAGCAGTTCTTC. This sequence encodes CASSGDSPWSEQFF.

The chain employs TRBV7-9 and TRBJ2-1; D not certain. CDR3 length: 14 amino acids. V was shortened by 2 bases and J by 8 bases, with 13 bases between the two germline ends. Looked up from germline, CDR1 is SEHNR and CDR2 is FQNEAQ (reference sequence). CDR3 sequence (DNA): TGTGCCAGCAGCTTATTACTCGAGGCGGATGAGCAGTTCTTC. Its protein product is CASSLLLEADEQFF.

V and J are TRBV19 and TRBJ1-2; D remains ambiguous. The CDR3 covers 13 residues. CDR1 is LNHDA, CDR2 SQIVND, per germline (reference sequence). V shed 7 bases and J shed 7 bases, with 16 bases lying between them. For the CDR3, the DNA is TGTGCCAGTACCCCACGGGGATCAGTTGGCTACACCTTC. It codes for CASTPRGSVGYTF.

This sequence joins TRBV28 and TRBJ2-3; perhaps TRBD1 as D (6 bases). V lost 8 bases, J lost 0 bases, and 12 bases lay in between. This CDR3 contains 14 residues. From germline, CDR1 is MDHEN and CDR2 SYDVKM. The CDR3 here is CASSDRASTDTQYF. CDR3 DNA: TGTGCCAGCTCGGACAGAGCGAGCACAGATACGCAGTATTTT.

This clone was observed a single time. The chain employs TRBV4-1 and TRBJ2-1; D may be TRBD1 or TRBD2 (6 bases each). The CDR3 has 16 residues. The V gene lost 0 bases and the J gene lost 0 bases, with 9 bases spanning the gap. CDR1 is MGHRA and CDR2 is YSYEKL in the germline V gene. CDR3 loop: CASSQEGGSSYNEQFF. CDR3 bases: TGCGCCAGCAGCCAAGAAGGGGGGAGCTCCTACAATGAGCAGTTCTTC.

This chain uses TRBV19 with TRBJ1-6, with 7 bases aligning to TRBD1. Germline CDR1 is LNHDA and CDR2 is SQIVND (reference sequence). V shed 7 bases and J 6 bases; nucleotides not matched to a gene: 6. This CDR3 spans 14 amino acids. The CDR3 DNA reads TGTGCCAGTACCGAACAGGGGAGTAATTCACCCCTCCACTTT. Residues: CASTEQGSNSPLHF.

J is TRBJ2-1 and V is TRBV18; TRBD2 is a possible D gene (6 bases). The V end was cut by 6 bases, the J end by 7 bases, with 22 bases between. The germline gives CDR1 KGHSH, CDR2 LQKENI. The CDR3 has 16 amino acids. The CDR3 loop is CASSSIAGRRGNEQFF. The CDR3 DNA sequence: TGTGCCAGCTCTTCCATAGCCGGTAGACGGGGGAATGAGCAGTTCTTC.

The chain has TRBV18 and TRBJ1-5; D uncertain. The V end was cut by 3 bases, the J end by 4 bases, with 13 bases between. This CDR3 contains 15 residues. In germline, CDR1 is KGHSH, CDR2 LQKENI. The CDR3: CASSPVGSPNQPQHF. The CDR3 DNA sequence: TGTGCCAGCTCACCTGTAGGGTCACCTAATCAGCCCCAGCATTTT.

The gene calls are TRBV11-1 and TRBJ2-3, with 12 bases identical to TRBD2. CDR3 length: 19 amino acids. Trimming took 4 bases from V and 0 from J; bases not matched to a gene: 11. The germline CDR1 and CDR2 sequences are SGHAT and FQDESV (reference sequence). CDR3 protein: CASSSTLAGGISSTDTQYF. The CDR3 bases are TGTGCCAGCAGCTCAACCCTAGCGGGGGGGATTTCTAGCACAGATACGCAGTATTTT.

J is TRBJ2-7 and V is TRBV5-1; 10 bases line up with TRBD1. The trim removed 0 bases at V and 6 bases at J, leaving 6 bases unmatched. The germline V gene encodes CDR1 SGHRS and CDR2 YFSETQ. The CDR3 has 15 amino acids. The CDR3 region has the DNA TGCGCCAGCAGCTTGGTCCCGGGACAGGGGCTCGAGCAGTACTTC. Translated, it gives CASSLVPGQGLEQYF.

The V call is TRBV12-5, the J call TRBJ2-5, with TRBD2 matching over 13 bases. With V trimmed by 1 base and J by 3 bases, 2 bases remained unmatched. The CDR3 consists of 16 residues. Per the germline V gene, CDR1 is LGHNT and CDR2 is FRNRAP. This CDR3 reads CASGLGLAGGKETQYF. The DNA for the CDR3 is TGTGCTAGTGGTTTGGGACTAGCGGGGGGCAAAGAGACCCAGTACTTC.

The V gene is TRBV6-5, the J gene TRBJ1-2; 7 positions match TRBD1. This CDR3 has 15 residues. After removal of 6 bases from V and 7 bases from J, the junction contained 14 bases not matched to a gene. CDR1 and CDR2 (germline): MNHEY, SVGAGI. CDR3 amino acids: CASRATEGASAGYTF. CDR3 bases: TGTGCCAGCAGGGCGACCGAGGGGGCTTCGGCTGGCTACACCTTC.

Note on this clone: At the DNA level, this CDR3 is encoded by other sequences in the same sample as well. CDR3 nucleotides: TGTGCCAGCACGGTTTATAACTATGGCTACACCTTC. Translation: CASTVYNYGYTF. The J gene is TRBJ1-2, the V gene TRBV6-1; the D is unclear. Germline V CDR1 and CDR2: MNHNS, SASEGT. The CDR3 length is 12 residues. V gave up 7 bases and J gave up 1 base, with 7 bases separating them.

The CDR3 loop reads CASSRRPGTGNEQFF. The CDR3 coding sequence is TGTGCCAGCAGCCGCCGTCCCGGGACAGGGAATGAGCAGTTCTTC. The rearrangement links TRBV7-3 to TRBJ2-1; TRBD1 aligns across 9 bases. This CDR3 has 15 amino acids. Germline V gives CDR1 SGHTA, CDR2 FQGTGA. J lost 7 bases, V lost 5 bases, and 9 bases had no gene match.

The J gene is TRBJ2-7, the V gene TRBV5-1, with 7 nucleotides matching TRBD1. Per the germline V gene, CDR1 is SGHRS and CDR2 is YFSETQ. V was clipped by 5 bases and J by 6 bases; unmatched bases: 5. The CDR3 spans 12 residues. The DNA for the CDR3 is TGCGCCAGCAGATCCGAGGGGGCCGAGCAGTACTTC. Protein: CASRSEGAEQYF.

This clone was recorded a few times. The CDR3 region is CASSPSTNTGELFF. As DNA, the CDR3 is TGTGCCAGCAGCCCGAGTACGAACACCGGGGAGCTGTTTTTT. The rearrangement joins TRBV6-1 to TRBJ2-2; the D is unclear. CDR1 and CDR2 (germline): MNHNS, SASEGT. This CDR3 region has 14 residues. V shed 6 bases and J shed 0 bases, with 8 bases lying between them.

The chain combines TRBV11-2 with TRBJ2-6; D gene uncertain. This CDR3 is 14 amino acids long. Germline lookup yields CDR1 SGHAT and CDR2 FQNNGV. V lost 4 bases and J 0 bases, leaving 4 bases between the germline ends. The CDR3 sequence: CASSSVSGANVLTF. DNA for the CDR3: TGTGCCAGCAGCTCCGTCTCTGGGGCCAACGTCCTGACTTTC. The full variable domain, with the rest looked up from reference TRBV11-2 and TRBJ2-6, is EAGVAQSPRYKIIEKRQSVAFWCNPISGHATLYWYQQILGQGPKLLIQFQNNGVVDDSQLPKDRFSAERLKGVDSTLKIQPAKLEDSAVYLCASSSVSGANVLTFGAGSRLTVL.

The chain employs TRBV5-1 and TRBJ2-5; 10 nucleotides align to TRBD2. Looked up from germline, CDR1 is SGHRS and CDR2 is YFSETQ. CDR3 length equals 17 residues. The trim removed 2 bases at V and 1 base at J, leaving 8 bases unmatched. The CDR3: CASSLGAGGATQETQYF. CDR3 nucleotide sequence: TGCGCCAGCAGCTTAGGAGCGGGGGGGGCGACCCAAGAGACCCAGTACTTC.

The gene calls are TRBV6-5 and TRBJ2-7, with 9 bases fitting TRBD1. This CDR3 is built from 15 residues. Unmatched junction bases numbered 6, after V lost 4 bases and J lost 2 bases. Germline CDR1 MNHEY, CDR2 SVGAGI. The CDR3 loop is CASSSPGQGTYEQYF. DNA for the CDR3: TGTGCCAGCAGTTCTCCGGGACAGGGAACCTACGAGCAGTACTTC.

This clone was recorded a few times. This CDR3 is also generated by other DNA sequences in the sample. This chain uses TRBV18 with TRBJ1-2; TRBD1 is a possible D gene (6 bases). Germline V lookup: CDR1 KGHSH, CDR2 LQKENI. The length of the CDR3 is 12 residues. The V and J ends lost 1 base and 8 bases respectively, with 8 bases between them. CDR3 DNA: TGTGCCAGCTCACCACGGGGGCAGGGCTACACCTTC. It is translated as CASSPRGQGYTF.

This clone was counted only a few times. In DNA, the CDR3 is TGTGCCAGCAGCGTAGGAACAGGGAGCTCCTATAATTCACCCCTCCACTTT. Translation: CASSVGTGSSYNSPLHF. This chain joins TRBV9 and TRBJ1-6, with D tentatively TRBD1 (6 bases). The CDR3 is 17 amino acids. CDR1 SGDLS and CDR2 YYNGEE come from the germline V gene. V dropped 0 bases and J dropped 0 bases, with 10 bases sitting between them. The full variable domain, rest sourced from reference TRBV9 and TRBJ1-6, is DSGVTQTPKHLITATGQRVTLRCSPRSGDLSVYWYQQSLDQGLQFLIQYYNGEERAKGNILERFSAQQFPDLHSELNLSSLELGDSALYFCASSVGTGSSYNSPLHFGNGTRLTVT.